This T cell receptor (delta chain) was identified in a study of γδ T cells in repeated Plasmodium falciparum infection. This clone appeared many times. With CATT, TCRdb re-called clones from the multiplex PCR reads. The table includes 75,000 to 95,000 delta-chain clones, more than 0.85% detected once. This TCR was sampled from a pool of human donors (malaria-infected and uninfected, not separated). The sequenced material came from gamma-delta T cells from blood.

The CDR3 protein is CALGEPSYPEGWGIPTDKLIF. The CDR3 nucleotides read TGTGCTCTTGGGGAACCTTCCTATCCAGAGGGCTGGGGGATACCAACCGATAAACTCATCTTT. This chain joins TRDV1 and TRDJ1, with TRDD3 identical over 11 bases. Matching the DNA to germline supplied the J gene, which TCRdb does not give. The germline V gene has CDR1 TSWWSYY and CDR2 QGS. CDR3 length equals 21 residues. V dropped 1 base and J dropped 2; count of bases not matched to a gene: 18.